A selection of T cell receptor beta chains follows, all from one sample in a study of T cells after yellow fever vaccination. Each CDR3 protein gets one entry after TCRdb re-called the 5' RACE reads with MiXCR. This sample yields 500,000 to 650,000 distinct CDR3 sequences, of which less than 20% are seen a single time; approximately 15% belongs to the top ten. The specimen was PBMCs, collected about 5 days after the first yellow fever vaccination. The receptors originated from a man younger than 30 who received the YFV17D yellow fever vaccine. CDR3s include the opening cysteine and the closing phenylalanine or tryptophan. A D gene is named only where the DNA matches it firmly. Clone size is shown for a subset of rows, as once, few, many or a class of expanded clone.

CDR3 DNA	CDR3 protein	D gene	V gene	clone size	J gene
TGTGCCAGCAGCAAAACAGCCCCTATCACTGAAGCTTTCTTT	CASSKTAPITEAFF	-	TRBV7-2	few	TRBJ1-1
TGTGCCAGTAGTATCCTGGACACAGATACGCAGTATTTT	CASSILDTDTQYF	-	TRBV19	-	TRBJ2-3
TGTGCCAGCAGCCTTCAAGACAATGAGCAGTTCTTC	CASSLQDNEQFF	-	TRBV7-3	-	TRBJ2-1
TGTGCCAGCAGCCCAGCCGGACAGGAACTGAATGAAAAACTGTTTTTT	CASSPAGQELNEKLFF	TRBD1	TRBV12-3/TRBV12-4	-	TRBJ1-4
TGTGCCAGCAGTTACCTCCCTGACAGCCCTTTGGGGGAGCAGTACTTC	CASSYLPDSPLGEQYF	-	TRBV6-5	few	TRBJ2-7
TGTGCCAGCAGACATTCACCCCTCCACTTT	CASRHSPLHF	-	TRBV7-4	-	TRBJ1-6
TGTGCCAGCAGCGTACTAGCGGACACCCCGGGGACCGGGGAGCTGTTTTTT	CASSVLADTPGTGELFF	TRBD2	TRBV27	few	TRBJ2-2
TGTGCCAGCAGCTTTTCACCTCGGACTAGCGGGGGACGGCAGTTCTTC	CASSFSPRTSGGRQFF	TRBD2	TRBV7-6	-	TRBJ2-1
TGTGCCACAACTCTCCAGGGGGCGCGGAATTCACCCCTCCACTTT	CATTLQGARNSPLHF	TRBD1	TRBV6-2/TRBV6-3	-	TRBJ1-6
TGTGCCAGCAGACGGGTTTCTGGGGCCAACGTCCTGACTTTC	CASRRVSGANVLTF	-	TRBV5-5	-	TRBJ2-6
TGTGCCGCCGCGAGGGCGGGGGGTTTGGACATTCAGTACTTC	CAAARAGGLDIQYF	TRBD2	TRBV7-9	-	TRBJ2-4
TGCGCCAGCAGGGCCCAGGGTACCTCACCCCTCCACTTT	CASRAQGTSPLHF	-	TRBV10-2	-	TRBJ1-6
TGTGCCAGCAGCATGACAGGGCGGGAGACAGATACGCAGTATTTT	CASSMTGRETDTQYF	-	TRBV12-3/TRBV12-4	-	TRBJ2-3